The T cell receptor beta chain described here comes from a study of blood T cell repertoires in COVID-19. About the study: Collection of acute and convalescent COVID-19 samples took place in the United States, Italy and Spain. Sample material is recorded as cDNA or gDNA derived from T cells, B-cell-depleted T cells, or PBMCs.

In the original workflow: Nucleated cell number was recorded as an estimate derived from reference gene primer amplification. TCRdb's copy holds only in-frame clones and misses some; the assay was immunoSEQ multiplex PCR. The V and J calls and clone size come from that table; D and trimming were worked out from the DNA. Seen here are fewer than 300,000 clones, roughly 79% observed once, and the top ten hold around 2.9%. Germline CDR1 SGHRS, CDR2 YFSETQ. The CDR3 totals 18 residues. Deletions cut 5 bases from V and 0 bases from J, with 20 bases between. The rearrangement joins TRBV5-1 to TRBJ2-2, with D perhaps TRBD1 (6 bases). The source of this sequence is a woman aged 55-70 years with active or convalescent COVID-19. The sequencing input was peripheral blood. The CDR3 sequence: CASRNIQGRGSNTGELFF. CDR3 nucleotides: TGCGCCAGCAGGAATATTCAAGGAAGGGGGTCGAACACCGGGGAGCTGTTTTTT. Full variable domain (remainder filled in from reference TRBV5-1 and TRBJ2-2): KAGVTQTPRYLIKTRGQQVTLSCSPISGHRSVSWYQQTPGQGLQFLFEYFSETQRNKGNFPGRFSGRQFSNSRSEMNVSTLELGDSALYLCASRNIQGRGSNTGELFFGEGSRLTVL.